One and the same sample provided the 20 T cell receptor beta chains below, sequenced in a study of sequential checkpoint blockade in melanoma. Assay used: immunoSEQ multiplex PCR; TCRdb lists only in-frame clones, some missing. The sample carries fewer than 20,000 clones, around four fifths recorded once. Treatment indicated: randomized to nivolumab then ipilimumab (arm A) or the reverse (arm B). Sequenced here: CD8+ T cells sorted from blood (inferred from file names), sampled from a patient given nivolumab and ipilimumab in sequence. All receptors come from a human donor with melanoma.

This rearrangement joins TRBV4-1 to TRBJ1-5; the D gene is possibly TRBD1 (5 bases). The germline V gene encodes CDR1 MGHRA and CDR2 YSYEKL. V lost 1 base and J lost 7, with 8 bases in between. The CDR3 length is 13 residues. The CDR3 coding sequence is TGCGCCAGCAGCCAAGCGGGGGGACAGCCCCAGCATTTT. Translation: CASSQAGGQPQHF.

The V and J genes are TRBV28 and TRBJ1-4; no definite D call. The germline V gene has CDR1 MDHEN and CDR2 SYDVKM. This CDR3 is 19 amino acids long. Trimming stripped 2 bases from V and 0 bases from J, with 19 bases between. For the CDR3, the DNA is TGTGCCAGCAGTTTACCCGAACTAGGGAATTATGCAACTAATGAAAAACTGTTTTTT. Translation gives CASSLPELGNYATNEKLFF.

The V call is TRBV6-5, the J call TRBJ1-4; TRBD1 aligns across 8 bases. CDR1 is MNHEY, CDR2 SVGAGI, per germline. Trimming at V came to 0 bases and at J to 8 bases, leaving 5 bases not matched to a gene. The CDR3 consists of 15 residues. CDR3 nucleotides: TGTGCCAGCAGTTACTCGGACAGGGAGGGCGAAAAACTGTTTTTT. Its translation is CASSYSDREGEKLFF.

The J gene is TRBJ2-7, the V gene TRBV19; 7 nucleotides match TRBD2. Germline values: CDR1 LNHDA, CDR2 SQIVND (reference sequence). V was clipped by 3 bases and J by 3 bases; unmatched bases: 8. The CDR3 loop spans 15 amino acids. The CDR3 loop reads CASSMSSGVIYEQYF. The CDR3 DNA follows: TGTGCCAGTAGTATGTCGAGCGGGGTCATCTACGAGCAGTACTTC.

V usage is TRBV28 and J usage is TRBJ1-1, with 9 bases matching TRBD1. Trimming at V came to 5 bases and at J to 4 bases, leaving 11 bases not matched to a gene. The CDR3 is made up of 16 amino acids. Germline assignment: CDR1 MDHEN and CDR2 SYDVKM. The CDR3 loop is CASSPGTGWGGTEAFF. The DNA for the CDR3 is TGTGCCAGCAGTCCCGGGACAGGGTGGGGAGGCACTGAAGCTTTCTTT.

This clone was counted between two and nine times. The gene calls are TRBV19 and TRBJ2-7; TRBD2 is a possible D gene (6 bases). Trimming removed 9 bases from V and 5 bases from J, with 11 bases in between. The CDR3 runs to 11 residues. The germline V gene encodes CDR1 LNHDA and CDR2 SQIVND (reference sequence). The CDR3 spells CASGGLHEQYF. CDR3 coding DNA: TGTGCCAGCGGAGGGCTTCACGAGCAGTACTTC.

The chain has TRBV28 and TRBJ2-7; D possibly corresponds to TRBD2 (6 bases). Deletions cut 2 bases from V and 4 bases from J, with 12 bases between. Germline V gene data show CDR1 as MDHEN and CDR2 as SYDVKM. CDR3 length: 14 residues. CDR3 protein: CASSLMGLDYEQYF. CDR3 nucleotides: TGTGCCAGCAGTTTAATGGGACTTGATTACGAGCAGTACTTC.

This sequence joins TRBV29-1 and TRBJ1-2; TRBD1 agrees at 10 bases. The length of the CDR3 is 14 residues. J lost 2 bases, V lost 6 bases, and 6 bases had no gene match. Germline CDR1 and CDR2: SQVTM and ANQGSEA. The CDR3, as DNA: TGCAGCGTCGATCCGGGACAGGGGAACTATGGCTACACCTTC. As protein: CSVDPGQGNYGYTF.

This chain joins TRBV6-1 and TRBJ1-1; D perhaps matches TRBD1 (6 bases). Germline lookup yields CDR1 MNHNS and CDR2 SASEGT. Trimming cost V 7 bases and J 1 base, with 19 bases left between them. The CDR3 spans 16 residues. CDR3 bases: TGTGCCAGCAATCAAGCCCCCTGGACAGCGAACACTGAAGCTTTCTTT. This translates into CASNQAPWTANTEAFF.

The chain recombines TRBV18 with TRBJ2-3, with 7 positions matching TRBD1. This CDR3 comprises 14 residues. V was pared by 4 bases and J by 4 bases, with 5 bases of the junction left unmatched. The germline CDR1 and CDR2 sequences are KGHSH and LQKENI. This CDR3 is CASSHGTVADTQYF. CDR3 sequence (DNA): TGTGCCAGCTCACACGGGACAGTCGCAGATACGCAGTATTTT. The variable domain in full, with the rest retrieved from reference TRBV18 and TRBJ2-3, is NAGVMQNPRHLVRRRGQEARLRCSPMKGHSHVYWYRQLPEEGLKFMVYLQKENIIDESGMPKERFSAEFPKEGPSILRIQQVVRGDSAAYFCASSHGTVADTQYFGPGTRLTVL.

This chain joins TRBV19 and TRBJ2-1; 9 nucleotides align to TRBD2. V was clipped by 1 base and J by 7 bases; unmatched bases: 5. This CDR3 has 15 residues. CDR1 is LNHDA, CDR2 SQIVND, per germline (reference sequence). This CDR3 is CASSIGASGGNEQFF. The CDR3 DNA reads TGTGCCAGTAGTATAGGAGCGAGCGGGGGGAATGAGCAGTTCTTC. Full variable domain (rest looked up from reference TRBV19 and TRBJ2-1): DGGITQSPKYLFRKEGQNVTLSCEQNLNHDAMYWYRQDPGQGLRLIYYSQIVNDFQKGDIAEGYSVSREKKESFPLTVTSAQKNPTAFYLCASSIGASGGNEQFFGPGTRLTVL.

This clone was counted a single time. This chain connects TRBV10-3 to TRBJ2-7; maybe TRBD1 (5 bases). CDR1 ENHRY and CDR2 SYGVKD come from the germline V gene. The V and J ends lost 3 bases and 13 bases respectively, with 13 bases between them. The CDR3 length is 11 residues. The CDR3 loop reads CAISDDIDSYF. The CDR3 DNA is TGTGCCATCAGTGATGATATCGACAGCTACTTC.

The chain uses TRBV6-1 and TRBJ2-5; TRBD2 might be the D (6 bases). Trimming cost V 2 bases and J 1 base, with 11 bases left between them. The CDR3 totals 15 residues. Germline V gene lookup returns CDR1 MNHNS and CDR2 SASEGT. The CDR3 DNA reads TGTGCCAGCAGTGAACTCCGGGGACTCCAAGAGACCCAGTACTTC. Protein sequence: CASSELRGLQETQYF.

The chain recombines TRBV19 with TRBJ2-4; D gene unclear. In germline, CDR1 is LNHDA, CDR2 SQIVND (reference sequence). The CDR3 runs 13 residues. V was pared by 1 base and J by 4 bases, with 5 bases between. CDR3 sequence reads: CASSIVRKNIQYF. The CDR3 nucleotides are TGTGCCAGTAGTATAGTGCGGAAAAACATTCAGTACTTC.

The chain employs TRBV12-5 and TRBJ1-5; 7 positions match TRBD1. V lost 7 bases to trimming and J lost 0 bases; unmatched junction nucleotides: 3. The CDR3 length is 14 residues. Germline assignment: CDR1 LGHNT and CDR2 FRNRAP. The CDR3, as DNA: TGTGCTAGTGCCCAGGGGGATAGCAATCAGCCCCAGCATTTT. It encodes CASAQGDSNQPQHF.

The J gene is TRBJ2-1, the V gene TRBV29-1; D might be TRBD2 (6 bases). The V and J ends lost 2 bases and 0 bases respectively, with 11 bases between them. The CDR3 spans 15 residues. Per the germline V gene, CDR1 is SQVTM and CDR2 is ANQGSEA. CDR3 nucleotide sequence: TGCAGCGTTGAAACGCTAGCGACCTCCTACAATGAGCAGTTCTTC. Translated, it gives CSVETLATSYNEQFF.

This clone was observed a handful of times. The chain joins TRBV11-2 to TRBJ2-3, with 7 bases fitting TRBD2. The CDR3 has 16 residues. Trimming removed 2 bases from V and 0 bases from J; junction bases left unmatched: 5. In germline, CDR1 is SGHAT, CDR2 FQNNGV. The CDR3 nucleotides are TGTGCCAGCAGCTTAAGAAGCGGGGAAAGCACAGATACGCAGTATTTT. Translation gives CASSLRSGESTDTQYF.

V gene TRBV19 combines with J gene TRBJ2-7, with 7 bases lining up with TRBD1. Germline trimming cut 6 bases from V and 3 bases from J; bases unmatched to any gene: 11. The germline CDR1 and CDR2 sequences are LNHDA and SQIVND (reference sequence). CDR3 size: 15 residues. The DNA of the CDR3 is TGTGCCAGTAGCAATTGGGACAGAGGCTACTACGAGCAGTACTTC. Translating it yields CASSNWDRGYYEQYF.

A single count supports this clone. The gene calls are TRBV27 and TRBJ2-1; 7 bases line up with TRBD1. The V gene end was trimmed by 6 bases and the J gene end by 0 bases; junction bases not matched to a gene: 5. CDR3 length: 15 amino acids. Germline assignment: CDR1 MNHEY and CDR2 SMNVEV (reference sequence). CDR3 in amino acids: CASRPGQVSYNEQFF. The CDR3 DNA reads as TGTGCCAGCAGACCAGGACAGGTCTCCTACAATGAGCAGTTCTTC.

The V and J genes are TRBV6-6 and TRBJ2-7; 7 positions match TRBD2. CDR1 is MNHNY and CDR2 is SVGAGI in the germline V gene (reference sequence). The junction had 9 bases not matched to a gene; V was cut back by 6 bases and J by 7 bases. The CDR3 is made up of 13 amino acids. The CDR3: CASSSGGLTEQYF. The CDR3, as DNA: TGTGCCAGCAGCTCGGGAGGTCTAACAGAGCAGTACTTC.